These 17 T cell receptor beta chains were all obtained from the same sample, sequenced in a study of blood T cell repertoires in COVID-19. The method was immunoSEQ multiplex PCR; TCRdb's version includes in-frame clones alone and lacks a portion of them. The sample consists of more than 110,000 clones, 84% of them appearing once. Sequencing was carried out using peripheral blood. The receptor set was obtained from a woman older than 75 in a cohort sampled during active or convalescent COVID-19.

V and J are TRBV5-4 and TRBJ2-3, with D possibly matching TRBD1 (6 bases). Per the germline V gene, CDR1 is SGHNT and CDR2 is YYREEE (reference sequence). V was pared by 4 bases and J by 2 bases, with 14 bases between. The CDR3 length is 15 residues. The CDR3 here is CASSPGTYYTDTQYF. CDR3 DNA sequence: TGTGCCAGCAGCCCCGGGACATACTACACAGATACGCAGTATTTT.

V gene TRBV5-4 combines with J gene TRBJ1-2; no firm D call. CDR1 and CDR2 (germline): SGHNT, YYREEE (reference sequence). The CDR3 runs to 15 residues. The germline V and J ends were trimmed by 1 base and 8 bases, with 18 bases remaining between them. CDR3 coding DNA: TGTGCCAGCAGCTTGCAGGTCAGGTTAAATTCGGGCTACACCTTC. Protein product: CASSLQVRLNSGYTF.

The chain combines TRBV5-1 with TRBJ1-3; D remains ambiguous. Germline loops: CDR1 SGHRS, CDR2 YFSETQ. The CDR3 is made up of 14 amino acids. V lost 0 bases and J 2 bases, leaving 6 bases between the germline ends. For the CDR3, the DNA is TGCGCCAGCAGCTTGGGAGAGCCTGGAAACACCATATATTTT. Translated, it gives CASSLGEPGNTIYF.

The chain uses TRBV6-5 and TRBJ1-2, with 7 positions matching TRBD1. This CDR3 has 14 residues. The trim removed 2 bases at V and 1 base at J, leaving 1 base unmatched. Per the germline V gene, CDR1 is MNHEY and CDR2 is SVGAGI. Here the CDR3 reads CASSYRQGNYGYTF. The CDR3 nucleotides are TGTGCCAGCAGTTACCGACAGGGTAACTATGGCTACACCTTC.

This chain's CDR3 is CSASFQGTYEQYV. In DNA form, the CDR3 reads TGCAGTGCTAGTTTCCAGGGGACCTACGAGCAGTACGTC. The chain carries TRBV20-1 and TRBJ2-7; tentatively, D is TRBD1 (6 bases). Trimming shortened V by 3 bases and J by 2 bases, and 11 bases separated the two germline ends. The CDR3 extends over 13 amino acids. Germline loops: CDR1 DFQATT, CDR2 SNEGSKA (reference sequence).

The chain has TRBV29-1 and TRBJ1-1, with 8 bases matching TRBD1. V lost 7 bases and J lost 1; bases outside the gene matches: 5. The CDR3 is 13 residues long. From germline, CDR1 is SQVTM and CDR2 ANQGSEA. The CDR3 spells CSAWDRQNTEAFF. The CDR3 nucleotides read TGCAGCGCATGGGACAGGCAGAACACTGAAGCTTTCTTT.

The J gene is TRBJ2-5, the V gene TRBV5-1; D remains ambiguous. Germline CDR1 and CDR2: SGHRS and YFSETQ. Trimming took 0 bases from V and 7 from J, leaving 13 bases between them. The CDR3 contains 14 residues. For the CDR3, the DNA is TGCGCCAGCAGCTTGGCCGCTCAGACGGGGACCCAGTACTTC. Protein sequence: CASSLAAQTGTQYF.

This clone was counted a few times. This chain connects TRBV29-1 to TRBJ1-1; 11 positions agree with TRBD1. The CDR3 has 15 residues. V dropped 6 bases and J dropped 2; count of bases not matched to a gene: 8. CDR1 is SQVTM, CDR2 ANQGSEA, per germline. The CDR3: CSVAGDRGLNTEAFF. CDR3 coding DNA: TGCAGCGTCGCCGGGGACAGGGGGTTAAACACTGAAGCTTTCTTT.

The gene calls are TRBV28 and TRBJ2-3; 10 bases align to TRBD1. Losses at the gene ends were 8 bases for V and 3 bases for J; bases not matched to a gene: 2. CDR3 size: 13 residues. Germline V gene sequence: CDR1 MDHEN, CDR2 SYDVKM. The CDR3 sequence: CASSDRGTDTQYF. CDR3 DNA: TGTGCCAGCTCGGACAGGGGGACAGATACGCAGTATTTT.

The genes are TRBV28 and TRBJ1-5, with TRBD1 matching over 8 bases. Germline CDR1 MDHEN, CDR2 SYDVKM. CDR3 size: 14 residues. J gave up 7 bases and V 6 bases, and 8 bases lay outside the gene matches. CDR3 coding DNA: TGTGCCAGCAGCTCAGGGGGCGCCTCCCAGCCCCAGCATTTT. Protein sequence: CASSSGGASQPQHF.

The chain links TRBV7-3 to TRBJ2-1; maybe TRBD2 (5 bases). From germline, CDR1 is SGHTA and CDR2 FQGTGA. The CDR3 has 15 amino acids. The ends were cut back, 2 bases at V and 0 bases at J, with 8 bases in the middle. CDR3 in DNA: TGTGCCAGCAGCTTAGCGGGCAACTCCTACAATGAGCAGTTCTTC. Translation: CASSLAGNSYNEQFF.

The chain employs TRBV5-4 and TRBJ2-5, with D possibly TRBD1 on 6 matching bases. V was pared by 3 bases and J by 7 bases, with 13 bases between. This CDR3 comprises 13 residues. The germline gives CDR1 SGHNT, CDR2 YYREEE (reference sequence). The CDR3 sequence is CASSSQGQVTQYF. CDR3 sequence (DNA): TGTGCCAGCAGCTCTCAGGGGCAGGTGACCCAGTACTTC. Full variable domain (remainder filled in from reference TRBV5-4 and TRBJ2-5): ETGVTQSPTHLIKTRGQQVTLRCSSQSGHNTVSWYQQALGQGPQFIFQYYREEENGRGNFPPRFSGLQFPNYSSELNVNALELDDSALYLCASSSQGQVTQYFGPGTRLLVL.

The gene calls are TRBV5-6 and TRBJ1-5, with a possible D match to TRBD1 (6 bases). The CDR3 totals 14 residues. CDR1 SGHDT and CDR2 YYEEEE come from the germline V gene. Trimming removed 2 bases at V and 6 bases at J, with 12 bases between. CDR3 sequence: CASSFHRVPQPQHF. CDR3 nucleotides: TGTGCCAGCAGCTTCCACAGGGTCCCTCAGCCCCAGCATTTT.

This chain links TRBV6-5 with TRBJ1-2; 8 nucleotides match TRBD1. Germline values: CDR1 MNHEY, CDR2 SVGAGI. V gave up 4 bases and J gave up 4 bases; unmatched junction bases: 2. There are 13 residues in the CDR3. CDR3 in amino acids: CASSFTGGYGYTF. The DNA for the CDR3 is TGTGCCAGCAGTTTTACAGGGGGCTATGGCTACACCTTC.

A word on this clone: Other DNA sequences of this sample code for an identical CDR3. The chain recombines TRBV28 with TRBJ2-5; no clear D. Germline V gene lookup returns CDR1 MDHEN and CDR2 SYDVKM. Deletions cut 6 bases from V and 5 bases from J, with 7 bases between. CDR3 size: 11 residues. The CDR3: CASSLRETQYF. For the CDR3, the DNA is TGTGCCAGCAGCCTGAGGGAGACCCAGTACTTC.

This clone came up once. This chain joins TRBV2 and TRBJ1-4, with D perhaps TRBD1 (5 bases). CDR1 is SNHLY and CDR2 is FYNNEI in the germline V gene. There are 13 residues in the CDR3. The ends were cut back, 5 bases at V and 5 bases at J, with 9 bases in the middle. As DNA, the CDR3 is TGTGCCAGCAGTTTGACAGCGAATGAAAAACTGTTTTTT. Its translation is CASSLTANEKLFF.

This chain links TRBV2 with TRBJ1-6; D ambiguous. Trimming pared 4 bases from V and 5 bases from J, leaving 9 bases between. CDR1 SNHLY and CDR2 FYNNEI come from the germline V gene. The CDR3 contains 14 residues. The DNA of the CDR3 is TGTGCCAGCAGTGTTCGGGGTGATAATTCACCCCTCCACTTT. Its protein product is CASSVRGDNSPLHF.